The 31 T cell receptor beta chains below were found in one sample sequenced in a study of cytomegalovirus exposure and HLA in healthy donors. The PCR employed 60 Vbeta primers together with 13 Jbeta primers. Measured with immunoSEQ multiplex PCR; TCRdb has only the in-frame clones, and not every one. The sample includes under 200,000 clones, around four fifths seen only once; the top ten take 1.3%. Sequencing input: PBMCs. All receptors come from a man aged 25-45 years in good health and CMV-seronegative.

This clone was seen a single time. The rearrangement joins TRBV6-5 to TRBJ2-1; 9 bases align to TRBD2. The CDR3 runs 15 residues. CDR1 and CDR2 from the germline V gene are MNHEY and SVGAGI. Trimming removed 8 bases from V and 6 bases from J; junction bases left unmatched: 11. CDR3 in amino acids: CASGHDSGSLNEQFF. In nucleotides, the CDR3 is TGTGCCAGCGGCCATGATAGCGGGAGTCTCAATGAGCAGTTCTTC.

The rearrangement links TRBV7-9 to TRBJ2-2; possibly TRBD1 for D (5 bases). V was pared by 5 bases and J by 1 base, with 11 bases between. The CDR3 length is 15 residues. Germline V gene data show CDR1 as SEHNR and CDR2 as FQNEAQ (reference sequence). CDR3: CASSLGQGNTGELFF. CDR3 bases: TGTGCCAGCAGCCTTGGGCAGGGGAACACCGGGGAGCTGTTTTTT.

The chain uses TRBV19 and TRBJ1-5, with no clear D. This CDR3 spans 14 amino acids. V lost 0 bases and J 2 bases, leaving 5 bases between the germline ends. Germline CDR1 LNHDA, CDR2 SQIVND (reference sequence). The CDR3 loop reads CASSIEGGNQPQHF. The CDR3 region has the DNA TGTGCCAGTAGTATAGAAGGAGGCAATCAGCCCCAGCATTTT. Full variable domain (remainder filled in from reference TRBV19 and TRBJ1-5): DGGITQSPKYLFRKEGQNVTLSCEQNLNHDAMYWYRQDPGQGLRLIYYSQIVNDFQKGDIAEGYSVSREKKESFPLTVTSAQKNPTAFYLCASSIEGGNQPQHFGDGTRLSIL.

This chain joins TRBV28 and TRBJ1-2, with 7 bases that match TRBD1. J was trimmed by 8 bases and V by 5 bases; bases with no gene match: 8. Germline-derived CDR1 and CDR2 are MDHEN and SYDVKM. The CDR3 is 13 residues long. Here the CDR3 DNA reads TGTGCCAGCAGTGTACAGGGGTGGCAGGGCTACACCTTC. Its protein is CASSVQGWQGYTF.

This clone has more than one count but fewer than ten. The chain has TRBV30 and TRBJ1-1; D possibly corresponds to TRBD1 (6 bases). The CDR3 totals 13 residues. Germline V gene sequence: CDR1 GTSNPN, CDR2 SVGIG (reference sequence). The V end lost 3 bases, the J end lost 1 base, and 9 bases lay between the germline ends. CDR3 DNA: TGTGCCTGGAGAGGACAGTCGAACACTGAAGCTTTCTTT. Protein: CAWRGQSNTEAFF.

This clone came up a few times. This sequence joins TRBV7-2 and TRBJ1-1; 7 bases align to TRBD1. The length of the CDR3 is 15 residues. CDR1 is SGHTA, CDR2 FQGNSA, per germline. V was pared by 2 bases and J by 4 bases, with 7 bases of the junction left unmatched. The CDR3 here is CASSLYQGGSTEAFF. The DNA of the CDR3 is TGTGCCAGCAGCTTATACCAGGGGGGTAGCACTGAAGCTTTCTTT.

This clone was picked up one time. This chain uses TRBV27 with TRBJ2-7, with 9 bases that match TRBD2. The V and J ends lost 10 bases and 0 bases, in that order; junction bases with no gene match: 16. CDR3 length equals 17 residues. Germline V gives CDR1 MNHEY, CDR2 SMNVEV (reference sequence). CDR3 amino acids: CATKWASGTRGSYEQYF. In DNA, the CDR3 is TGTGCCACCAAGTGGGCTAGCGGGACTCGTGGCTCCTACGAGCAGTACTTC.

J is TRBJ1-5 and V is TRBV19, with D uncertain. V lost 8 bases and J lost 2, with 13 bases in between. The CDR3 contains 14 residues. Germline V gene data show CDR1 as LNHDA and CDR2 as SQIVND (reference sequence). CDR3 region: CASAKASGNQPQHF. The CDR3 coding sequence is TGTGCCAGTGCTAAAGCGAGTGGCAATCAGCCCCAGCATTTT.

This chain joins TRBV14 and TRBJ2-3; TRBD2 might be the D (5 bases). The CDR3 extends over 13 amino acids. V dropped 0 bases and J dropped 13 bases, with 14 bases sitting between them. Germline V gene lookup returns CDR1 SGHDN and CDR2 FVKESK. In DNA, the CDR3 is TGTGCCAGCAGCCAAGATGCGGTAGCGATCGAGTATTTT. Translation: CASSQDAVAIEYF.

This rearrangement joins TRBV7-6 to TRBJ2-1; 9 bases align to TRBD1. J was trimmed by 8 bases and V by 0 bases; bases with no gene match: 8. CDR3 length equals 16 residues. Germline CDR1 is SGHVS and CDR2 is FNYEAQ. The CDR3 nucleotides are TGTGCCAGCAGCTTAGCGGGAGGGACAGGGCGTGATGAGCAGTTCTTC. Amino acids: CASSLAGGTGRDEQFF.

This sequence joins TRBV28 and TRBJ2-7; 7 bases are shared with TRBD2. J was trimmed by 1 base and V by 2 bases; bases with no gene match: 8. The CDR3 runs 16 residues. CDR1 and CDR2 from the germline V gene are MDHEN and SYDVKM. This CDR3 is CASSLERAGPSYEQYF. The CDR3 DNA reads TGTGCCAGCAGTTTAGAGCGAGCGGGGCCGTCCTACGAGCAGTACTTC.

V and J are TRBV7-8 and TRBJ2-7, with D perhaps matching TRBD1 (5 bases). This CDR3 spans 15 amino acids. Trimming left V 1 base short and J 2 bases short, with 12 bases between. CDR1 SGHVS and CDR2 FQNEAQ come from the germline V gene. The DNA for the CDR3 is TGTGCCAGCAGCTTAGGTTTGGCCAGGGCCTACGAGCAGTACTTC. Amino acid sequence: CASSLGLARAYEQYF.

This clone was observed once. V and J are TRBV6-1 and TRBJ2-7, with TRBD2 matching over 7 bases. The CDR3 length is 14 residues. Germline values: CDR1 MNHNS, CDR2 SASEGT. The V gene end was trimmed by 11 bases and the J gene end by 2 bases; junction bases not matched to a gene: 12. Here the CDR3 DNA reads TGTGCCTTGGCCGGGGGGACCCCGCCCTACGAGCAGTACTTC. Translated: CALAGGTPPYEQYF.

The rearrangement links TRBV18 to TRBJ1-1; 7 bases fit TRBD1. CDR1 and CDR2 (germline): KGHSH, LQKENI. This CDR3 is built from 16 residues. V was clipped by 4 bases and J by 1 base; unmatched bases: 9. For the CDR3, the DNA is TGTGCCAGCTCACGTGGACAGGCCGGGACGAACACTGAAGCTTTCTTT. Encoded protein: CASSRGQAGTNTEAFF.

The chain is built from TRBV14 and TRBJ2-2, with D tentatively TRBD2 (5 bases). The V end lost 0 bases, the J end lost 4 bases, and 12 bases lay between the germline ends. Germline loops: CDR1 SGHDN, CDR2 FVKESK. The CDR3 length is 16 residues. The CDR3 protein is CASSQESSWGTGELFF. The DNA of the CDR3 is TGTGCCAGCAGCCAAGAATCTAGCTGGGGCACCGGGGAGCTGTTTTTT. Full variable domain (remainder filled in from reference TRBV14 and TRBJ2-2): EAGVTQFPSHSVIEKGQTVTLRCDPISGHDNLYWYRRVMGKEIKFLLHFVKESKQDESGMPNNRFLAERTGGTYSTLKVQPAELEDSGVYFCASSQESSWGTGELFFGEGSRLTVL.

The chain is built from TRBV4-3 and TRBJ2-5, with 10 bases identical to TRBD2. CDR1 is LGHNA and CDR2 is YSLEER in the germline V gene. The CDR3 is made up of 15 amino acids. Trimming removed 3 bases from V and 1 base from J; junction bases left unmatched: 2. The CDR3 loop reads CASSQWTSGQETQYF. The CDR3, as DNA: TGCGCCAGCAGCCAGTGGACTAGCGGCCAAGAGACCCAGTACTTC.

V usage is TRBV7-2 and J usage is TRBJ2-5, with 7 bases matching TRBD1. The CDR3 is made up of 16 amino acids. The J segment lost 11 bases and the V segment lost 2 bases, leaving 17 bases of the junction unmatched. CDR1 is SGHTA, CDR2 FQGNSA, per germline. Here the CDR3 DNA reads TGTGCCAGCAGCTTAATGATTGGGCAGGGGGTAGGTGAGCAGTACTTC. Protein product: CASSLMIGQGVGEQYF.

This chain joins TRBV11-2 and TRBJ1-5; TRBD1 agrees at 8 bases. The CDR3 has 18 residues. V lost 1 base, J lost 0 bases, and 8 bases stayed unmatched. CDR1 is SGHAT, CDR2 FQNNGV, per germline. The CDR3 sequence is CASSLGDRGVYSNQPQHF. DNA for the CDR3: TGTGCCAGCAGCTTAGGAGACAGGGGCGTTTATAGCAATCAGCCCCAGCATTTT.

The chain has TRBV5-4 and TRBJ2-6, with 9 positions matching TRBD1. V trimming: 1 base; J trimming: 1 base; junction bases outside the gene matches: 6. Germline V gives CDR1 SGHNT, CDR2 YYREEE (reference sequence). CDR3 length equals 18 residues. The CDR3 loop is CASSLFTGGASGANVLTF. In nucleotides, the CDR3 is TGTGCCAGCAGCTTGTTTACAGGGGGCGCGTCTGGGGCCAACGTCCTGACTTTC.

The CDR3 DNA is TGTGCCAGCAGCTTAGGTGGGACACCAGTTGAAGCTTTCTTT. Translation: CASSLGGTPVEAFF. V is TRBV7-9 and J is TRBJ1-1, with a weak D call TRBD1 (6 bases). CDR1 is SEHNR and CDR2 is FQNEAQ in the germline V gene (reference sequence). Deletions cut 1 base from V and 7 bases from J, with 13 bases between. The CDR3 spans 14 residues.

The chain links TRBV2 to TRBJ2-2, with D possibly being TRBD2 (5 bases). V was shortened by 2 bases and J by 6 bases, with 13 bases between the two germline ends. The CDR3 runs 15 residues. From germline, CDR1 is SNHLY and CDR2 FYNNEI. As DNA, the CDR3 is TGTGCCAGCAGTGAAAATGAGGCGGGCTCCGGGGAGCTGTTTTTT. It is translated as CASSENEAGSGELFF.

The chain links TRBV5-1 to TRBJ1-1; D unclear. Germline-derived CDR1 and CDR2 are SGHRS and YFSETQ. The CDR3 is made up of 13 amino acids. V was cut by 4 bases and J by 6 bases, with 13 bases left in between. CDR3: CASSRPGRSEAFF. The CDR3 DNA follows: TGCGCCAGCAGCCGCCCGGGGAGGTCTGAAGCTTTCTTT.

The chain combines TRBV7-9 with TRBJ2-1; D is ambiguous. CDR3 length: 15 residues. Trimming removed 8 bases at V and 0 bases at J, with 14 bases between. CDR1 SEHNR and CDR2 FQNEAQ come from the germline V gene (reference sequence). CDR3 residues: CASPSSSSSYNEQFF. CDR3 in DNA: TGTGCCAGCCCCTCGAGTTCAAGCTCCTACAATGAGCAGTTCTTC.

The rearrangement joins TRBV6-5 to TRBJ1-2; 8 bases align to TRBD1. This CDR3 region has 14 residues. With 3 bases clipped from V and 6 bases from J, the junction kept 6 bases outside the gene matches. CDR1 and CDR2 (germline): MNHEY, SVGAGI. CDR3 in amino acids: CASSYSRTGHGYTF. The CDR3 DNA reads TGTGCCAGCAGTTATTCTAGGACAGGGCATGGCTACACCTTC.

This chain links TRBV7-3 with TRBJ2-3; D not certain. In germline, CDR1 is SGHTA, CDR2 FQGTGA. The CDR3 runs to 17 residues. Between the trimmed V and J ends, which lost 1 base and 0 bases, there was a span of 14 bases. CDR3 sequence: CASSLSYSLLSTDTQYF. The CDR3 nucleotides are TGTGCCAGCAGCTTAAGTTATAGCCTACTCAGCACAGATACGCAGTATTTT.

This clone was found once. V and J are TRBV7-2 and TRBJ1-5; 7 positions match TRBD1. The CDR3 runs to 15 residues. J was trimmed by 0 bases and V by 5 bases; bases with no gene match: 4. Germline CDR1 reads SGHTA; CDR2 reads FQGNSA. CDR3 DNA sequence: TGTGCCAGCAGCACGACAGGGAATAGCAATCAGCCCCAGCATTTT. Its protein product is CASSTTGNSNQPQHF.

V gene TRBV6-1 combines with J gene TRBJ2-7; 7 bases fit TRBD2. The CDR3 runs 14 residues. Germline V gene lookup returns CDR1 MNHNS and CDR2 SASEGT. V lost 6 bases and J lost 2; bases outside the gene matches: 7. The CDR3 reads CASSAQRDPYEQYF. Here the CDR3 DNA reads TGTGCCAGCAGCGCTCAGCGGGACCCCTACGAGCAGTACTTC.

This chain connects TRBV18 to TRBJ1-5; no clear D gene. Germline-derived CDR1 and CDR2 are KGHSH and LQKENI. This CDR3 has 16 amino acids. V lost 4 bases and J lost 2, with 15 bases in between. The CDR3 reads CASSQRRGEGNQPQHF. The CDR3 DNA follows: TGTGCCAGCTCACAGAGGCGGGGTGAAGGCAATCAGCCCCAGCATTTT.

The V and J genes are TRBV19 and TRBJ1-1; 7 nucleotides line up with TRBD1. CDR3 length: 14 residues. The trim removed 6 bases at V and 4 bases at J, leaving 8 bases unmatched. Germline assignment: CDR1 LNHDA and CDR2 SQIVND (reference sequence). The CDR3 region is CASRVEGAATEAFF. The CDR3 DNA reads TGTGCCAGTAGGGTTGAGGGGGCGGCCACTGAAGCTTTCTTT.

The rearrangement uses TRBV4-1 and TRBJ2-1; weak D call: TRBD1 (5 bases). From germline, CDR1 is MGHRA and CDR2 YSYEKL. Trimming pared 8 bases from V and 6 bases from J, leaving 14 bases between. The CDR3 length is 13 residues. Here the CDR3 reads CASRSRGANEQFF. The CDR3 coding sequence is TGCGCCAGCCGATCTAGGGGCGCCAATGAGCAGTTCTTC.

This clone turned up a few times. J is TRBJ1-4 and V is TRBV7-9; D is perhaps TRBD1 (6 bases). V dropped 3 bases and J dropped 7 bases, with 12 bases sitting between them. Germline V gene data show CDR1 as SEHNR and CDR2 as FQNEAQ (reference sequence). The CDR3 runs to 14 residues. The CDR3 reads CASSLAQGGEKLFF. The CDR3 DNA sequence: TGTGCCAGCAGCTTGGCACAGGGTGGTGAAAAACTGTTTTTT. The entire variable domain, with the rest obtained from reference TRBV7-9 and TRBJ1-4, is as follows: DTGVSQNPRHKITKRGQNVTFRCDPISEHNRLYWYRQTLGQGPEFLTYFQNEAQLEKSRLLSDRFSAERPKGSFSTLEIQRTEQGDSAMYLCASSLAQGGEKLFFGSGTQLSVL.